The 4 T cell receptor beta chains in this list originate from one sample, sequenced in a study of blood T cell repertoires in COVID-19. Profiling relied on immunoSEQ multiplex PCR, and the TCRdb table lists in-frame clones only, not all of them. Of 130,000 to 150,000 clones detected, 75% to 90% appear once; the ten largest clones hold approximately 10%. Sequencing was performed on PBMCs or T cells enriched from blood (not recorded which). The receptor source for this set is a man in his fifties or sixties who had recovered from COVID-19.

DNA of the CDR3: TGTGCCAGCTCACCGTCCCAGGGGGATAGCTACACCTTC. Its protein is CASSPSQGDSYTF. The rearrangement links TRBV18 to TRBJ1-2; 7 bases align to TRBD1. The CDR3 is 13 residues long. The trim removed 3 bases at V and 9 bases at J, leaving 7 bases unmatched. Germline V gene sequence: CDR1 KGHSH, CDR2 LQKENI. The variable domain in full, completed from reference TRBV18 and TRBJ1-2, reads NAGVMQNPRHLVRRRGQEARLRCSPMKGHSHVYWYRQLPEEGLKFMVYLQKENIIDESGMPKERFSAEFPKEGPSILRIQQVVRGDSAAYFCASSPSQGDSYTFGSGTRLTVV.

V gene TRBV7-9 combines with J gene TRBJ1-4; TRBD1 matches at 7 bases. The J segment lost 13 bases and the V segment lost 5 bases, leaving 16 bases of the junction unmatched. Germline CDR1 SEHNR, CDR2 FQNEAQ (reference sequence). This CDR3 spans 15 amino acids. CDR3 in DNA: TGTGCCAGCAGCACTTCAGGGGGACCCACGGGAACACTGTTTTTT. This codes for CASSTSGGPTGTLFF.

The J gene is TRBJ2-1, the V gene TRBV9; tentatively, D is TRBD1 (5 bases). V was cut by 0 bases and J by 7 bases, with 14 bases left in between. The CDR3 extends over 15 amino acids. Per the germline V gene, CDR1 is SGDLS and CDR2 is YYNGEE. Here the CDR3 reads CASSVVGSPGNEQFF. The CDR3 DNA follows: TGTGCCAGCAGCGTAGTGGGAAGTCCAGGGAATGAGCAGTTCTTC.

This clone showed up just once. The chain carries TRBV28 and TRBJ2-6; the D gene is possibly TRBD2 (6 bases). The CDR3 is 16 residues long. CDR1 MDHEN and CDR2 SYDVKM come from the germline V gene. Trimming removed 7 bases at V and 0 bases at J, with 13 bases between. Written as DNA, the CDR3 is TGTGCCAGCAAGGCGGGACGTAGCTCTGGGGCCAACGTCCTGACTTTC. It encodes CASKAGRSSGANVLTF.